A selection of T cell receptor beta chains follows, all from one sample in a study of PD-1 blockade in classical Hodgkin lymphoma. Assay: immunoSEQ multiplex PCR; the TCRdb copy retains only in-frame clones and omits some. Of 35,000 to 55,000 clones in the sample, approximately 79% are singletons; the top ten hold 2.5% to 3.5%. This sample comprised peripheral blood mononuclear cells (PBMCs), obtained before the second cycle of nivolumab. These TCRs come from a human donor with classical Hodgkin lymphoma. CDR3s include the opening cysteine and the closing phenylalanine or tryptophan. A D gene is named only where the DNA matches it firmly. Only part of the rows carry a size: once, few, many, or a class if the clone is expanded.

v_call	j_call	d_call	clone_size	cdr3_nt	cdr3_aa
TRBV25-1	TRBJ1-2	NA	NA	TGTGCCAGCAGTGAAGTGGGGGTTTATGGCTACACCTTC	CASSEVGVYGYTF
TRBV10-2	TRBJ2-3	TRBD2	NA	TGCGCCAGCAGGCGCCGGGACTACGACACAGATACGCAGTATTTT	CASRRRDYDTDTQYF
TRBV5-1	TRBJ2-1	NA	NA	TGCGCCAGCAGCTTCCTCGGGGACAATGAGCAGTTCTTC	CASSFLGDNEQFF
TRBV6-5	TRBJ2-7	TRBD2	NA	TGTGCCAGCAGTTACTCGCCGACTAGCGCATCCTACGAGCAGTACTTC	CASSYSPTSASYEQYF
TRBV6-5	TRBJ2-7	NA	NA	TGTGCCAGCAGTTACTTGTACGAGCAGTACTTC	CASSYLYEQYF
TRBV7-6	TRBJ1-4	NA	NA	TGTGCCAGCAGCCCCAGACCCGGAGGGGAAGAAAAACTGTTTTTT	CASSPRPGGEEKLFF
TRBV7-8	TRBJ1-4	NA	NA	TGTGCCAGCAGCCACCGGGACTTAAAAACACAGGAAAAACTGTTTTTT	CASSHRDLKTQEKLFF
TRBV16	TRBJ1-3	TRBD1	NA	TGTGCCAGCAGCCAGACGACAGGGTCCTCTGGAAACACCATATATTTT	CASSQTTGSSGNTIYF
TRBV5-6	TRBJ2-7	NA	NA	TGTGCCAGCAGCTTTGGGGAAAGAGAGCAGTACTTC	CASSFGEREQYF
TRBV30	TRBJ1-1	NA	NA	TGTGCCTGGAGTCCGGGGCAAACGAACACTGAAGCTTTCTTT	CAWSPGQTNTEAFF
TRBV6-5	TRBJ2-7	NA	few	TGTGCCCGTTTGTGGGAGATCACCTACGAGCAGTACTTC	CARLWEITYEQYF
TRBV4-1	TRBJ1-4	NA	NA	TGCGCCAGCAGCCACACCACAGGCGGTTATGACCGAAAACTGTTTTTT	CASSHTTGGYDRKLFF
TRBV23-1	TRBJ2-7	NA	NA	TGCGCCAGCAGTCATATTATCTGGGCCTACGAGCAGTACTTC	CASSHIIWAYEQYF
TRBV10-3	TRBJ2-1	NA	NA	TGTGCCATCAGACCCGTAGGTAGCCCTTACAATGAGCAGTTCTTC	CAIRPVGSPYNEQFF
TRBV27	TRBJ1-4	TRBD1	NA	TGTGCCAGCAGTTATAGAGACAGGGCTGGTGAAAAACTGTTTTTT	CASSYRDRAGEKLFF
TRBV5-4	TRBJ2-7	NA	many	TGTGCCAGCAGCTTGGCTTATCAGGGACCTACCTACGAGCAGTACTTC	CASSLAYQGPTYEQYF
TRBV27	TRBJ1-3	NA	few	TGTGCCAGCAGTCCAGGGATCCTGGACACCATATATTTT	CASSPGILDTIYF
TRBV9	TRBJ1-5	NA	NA	TGTGCCAGCAGCGCCTTGGGGGGAGGGCAGCCCCAGCATTTT	CASSALGGGQPQHF
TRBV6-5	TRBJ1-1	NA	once	TGTGCCAGCAGCCCTAGTGGGGGGACTGAAGCTTTCTTT	CASSPSGGTEAFF
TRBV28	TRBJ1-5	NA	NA	TGTGCCAGCAGTCCTCACACTCCCCAGGGCGTGGGGCCCCAGCATTTT	CASSPHTPQGVGPQHF
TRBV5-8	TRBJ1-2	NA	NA	TGTGCCAGCAGCTTGTTCCCTGGCTACACCTTC	CASSLFPGYTF
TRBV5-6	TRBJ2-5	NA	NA	TGTGCCAGCACCATAGCCGGCAGAAAAGAGACCCAGTACTTC	CASTIAGRKETQYF
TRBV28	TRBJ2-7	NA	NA	TGTGCCAGCAGTTTATACGGGCAGCGGCGCAGTTTGGGGGAGCAGTACTTC	CASSLYGQRRSLGEQYF
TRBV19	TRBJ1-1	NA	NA	TGTGCCAGTTGTTACGCTTTGAACACTGAAGCTTTCTTT	CASCYALNTEAFF
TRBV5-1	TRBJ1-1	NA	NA	TGCGCCAGCATGCACGAACTGAACACTGAAGCTTTCTTT	CASMHELNTEAFF
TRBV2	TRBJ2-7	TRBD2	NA	TGTGCCAGCAGCCTAGCGGGAGCTGGGTACGAGCAGTACTTC	CASSLAGAGYEQYF
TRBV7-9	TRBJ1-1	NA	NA	TGTGCCAGCAGCTTTAGTCAGGACACTGAAGCTTTCTTT	CASSFSQDTEAFF
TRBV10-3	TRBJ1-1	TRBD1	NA	TGTGCCATCAGTGACCGGGACAGGGCTACTGAAGCTTTCTTT	CAISDRDRATEAFF
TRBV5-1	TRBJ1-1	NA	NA	TGCGCCAGCCGTGATGGGCTACGGGGGAACACTGAAGCTTTCTTT	CASRDGLRGNTEAFF
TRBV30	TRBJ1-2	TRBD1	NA	TGTGCCTGGAGTACTCGGACAGGGGCCCACACCTTC	CAWSTRTGAHTF
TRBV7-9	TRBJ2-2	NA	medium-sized	TGTGCCAGCAGCGGGAGGTCGAACACCGGGGAGCTGTTTTTT	CASSGRSNTGELFF
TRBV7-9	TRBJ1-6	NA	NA	TGTGCCAGCAGCCCAGGGAGCTCCTATAATTCACCCCTCCACTTT	CASSPGSSYNSPLHF
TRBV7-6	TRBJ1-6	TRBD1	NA	TGTGCCAGCAGCTCTCCGGTCCCAGGGGGTAATTCACCCCTCCACTTT	CASSSPVPGGNSPLHF
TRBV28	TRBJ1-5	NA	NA	TGTGCCAGCAGTTCAGGGGCCCTAAATCAGCCCCAGCATTTT	CASSSGALNQPQHF
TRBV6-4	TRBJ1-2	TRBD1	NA	TGTGCCAGCAGAGGCCGTCCCGGGACAGGTAACGGTGGCTACACCTTC	CASRGRPGTGNGGYTF
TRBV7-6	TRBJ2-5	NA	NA	TGTGCCAGCAGCTTAGTCAGGGAGACCCAGTACTTC	CASSLVRETQYF
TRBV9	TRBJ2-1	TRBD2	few	TGTGCCAGCAGCGTACCCCCTGATCCCGGGACAGATAGCGGGAGGGCCTACAATGAGCAGTTCTTC	CASSVPPDPGTDSGRAYNEQFF
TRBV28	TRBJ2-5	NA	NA	TGTGCCAGCAGTCCAATCCGGGACAAGCAAGAGACCCAGTACTTC	CASSPIRDKQETQYF
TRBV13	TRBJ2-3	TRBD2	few	TGTGCCACCAAAAGGACTAGCGGGACCACAGATACGCAGTATTTT	CATKRTSGTTDTQYF
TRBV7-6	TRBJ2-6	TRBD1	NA	TGTGCCAGCAGCTTAGCGACAGGGCTCTCTGGGGCCAACGTCCTGACTTTC	CASSLATGLSGANVLTF
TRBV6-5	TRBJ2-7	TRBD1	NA	TGTGCCAGCAGCCGAACCCGGGACAGGCCCTACGAGCAGTACTTC	CASSRTRDRPYEQYF
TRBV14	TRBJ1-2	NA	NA	TGTGCCAGCAGCCAAGATTGGTCCCCGTATGGCTACACCTTC	CASSQDWSPYGYTF
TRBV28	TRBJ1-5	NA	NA	TGTGCCAGCAGCCTGGCCGGGCAGTTCAATCAGCCCCAGCATTTT	CASSLAGQFNQPQHF
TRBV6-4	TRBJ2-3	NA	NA	TGTGCCAGCAGTGAAGAGGCCAGAGGGAACACAGATACGCAGTATTTT	CASSEEARGNTDTQYF
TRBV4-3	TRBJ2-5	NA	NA	TGCGCCAGCAGCCAAGGAGGTATATCGCAAGAGACCCAGTACTTC	CASSQGGISQETQYF
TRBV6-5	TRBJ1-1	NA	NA	TGTGCCAGCAGTTACCATTACGCCACTGAAGCTTTCTTT	CASSYHYATEAFF
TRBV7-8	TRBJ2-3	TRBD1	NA	TGTGCCAGCAGCTCCTATCGGGACAGGGAAACAGATACGCAGTATTTT	CASSSYRDRETDTQYF
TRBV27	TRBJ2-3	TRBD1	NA	TGTGCCAGCAGTTTGACAGGGGTACGCCAGATGCTAAATACGCAGTATTTT	CASSLTGVRQMLNTQYF
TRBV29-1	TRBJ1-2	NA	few	TGCAGCGTTGCTGAGGGGGTTGGATATGGCTACACCTTC	CSVAEGVGYGYTF
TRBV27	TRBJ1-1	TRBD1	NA	TGTGCCATCGACAGGGGAGGAGCTTTCTTT	CAIDRGGAFF